This T cell receptor beta chain was obtained from a study of shared clonotypes between healthy human individuals. Unsorted samples used approximately 87 million PBMCs for genomic DNA. Method: immunoSEQ multiplex PCR; TCRdb's copy keeps in-frame clones and lacks some. The sample lists about 490,000 clones; 70% to 80% were seen once. CDR3 size: 16 residues. In germline, CDR1 is SQVTM, CDR2 ANQGSEA. V was pared by 5 bases and J by 0 bases, with 10 bases of the junction left unmatched. This receptor was identified in a woman in her forties in good health. Some clones in this sample may be carry-over from other donors' samples. Specimen: PBMCs. The chain uses TRBV29-1 and TRBJ2-7; 10 bases line up with TRBD2. Here the CDR3 reads CSVSQGSSGGSYEQYF. CDR3 nucleotide sequence: TGCAGCGTTTCCCAGGGGTCTAGCGGGGGCTCCTACGAGCAGTACTTC.